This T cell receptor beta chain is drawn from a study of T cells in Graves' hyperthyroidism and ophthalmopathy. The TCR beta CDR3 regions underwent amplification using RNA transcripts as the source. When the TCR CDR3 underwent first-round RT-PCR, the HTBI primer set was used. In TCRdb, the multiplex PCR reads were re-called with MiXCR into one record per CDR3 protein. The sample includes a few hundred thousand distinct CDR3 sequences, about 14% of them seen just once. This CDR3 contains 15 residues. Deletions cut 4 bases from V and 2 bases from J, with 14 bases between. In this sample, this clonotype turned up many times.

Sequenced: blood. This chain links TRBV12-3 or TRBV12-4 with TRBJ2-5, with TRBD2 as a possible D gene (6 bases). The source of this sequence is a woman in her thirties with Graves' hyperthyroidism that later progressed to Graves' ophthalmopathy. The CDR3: CASSSYQAGQETQYF. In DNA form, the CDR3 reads TGTGCCAGCAGTTCCTATCAAGCGGGTCAAGAGACCCAGTACTTC.